The entry below describes one T cell receptor (beta chain). Its antigen is unknown. The sample comes from a study of OX40 agonist ivuxolimab in advanced cancers. The wider study: Patients enrolled in dose escalation were diagnosed with hepatocellular carcinoma, melanoma, renal cell or head and neck cancer.

General study findings and limits: At doses 0.1 to 3.0 mg/kg, CD4+ and CD8+ clones expanded.

Germline V gene sequence: CDR1 SQVTM, CDR2 ANQGSEA. The ends were cut back, 4 bases at V and 7 bases at J, with 14 bases in the middle. The CDR3 sequence is 12 residues long. Measured with immunoSEQ multiplex PCR; TCRdb has only the in-frame clones, and not every one. The sample has tens of thousands of clones, more than 70% seen once. The clonotype comes from an adult with an advanced solid tumor such as melanoma, head and neck, liver or kidney cancer. The rearrangement links TRBV29-1 to TRBJ2-7; D may be TRBD2 (6 bases). Here the sequenced sample was CD4+ or CD8+ T cells sorted from blood, taken in a trial of the OX40 agonist ivuxolimab. The CDR3 region is CSVVSGAGEQYF. The CDR3 coding sequence is TGCAGCGTTGTGTCTGGGGCGGGGGAGCAGTACTTC.